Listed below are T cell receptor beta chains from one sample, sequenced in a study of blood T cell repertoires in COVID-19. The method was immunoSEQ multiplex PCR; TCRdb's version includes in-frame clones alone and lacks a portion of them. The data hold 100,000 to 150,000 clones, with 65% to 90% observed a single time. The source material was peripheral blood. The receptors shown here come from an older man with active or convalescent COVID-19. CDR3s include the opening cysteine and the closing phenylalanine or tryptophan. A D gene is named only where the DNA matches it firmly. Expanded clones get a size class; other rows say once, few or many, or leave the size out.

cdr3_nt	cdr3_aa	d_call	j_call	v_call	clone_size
TGTGCCAGCAGTTTAGCGACAGGGTTTTCCTACGAGCAGTACTTC	CASSLATGFSYEQYF	TRBD1	TRBJ2-7	TRBV28	.
TGTGCCAGCAGCTTCCAGGGACAGGCCGCTAGTGAAAAACTGTTTTTT	CASSFQGQAASEKLFF	TRBD1	TRBJ1-4	TRBV4-2	.
TGCGCCAGCAAGACCCCTGGCGGCCAAGAGACCCAGTACTTC	CASKTPGGQETQYF	.	TRBJ2-5	TRBV10-2	.
TGTGCCAGCAGTTACTTCCTCGGACAGGGACGACATTCACCCCTCCACTTT	CASSYFLGQGRHSPLHF	TRBD1	TRBJ1-6	TRBV27	.
TGTGCCAGCAGCCCCCTCAGGGGTACCAGAGCGAACACCGGGGAGCTGTTTTTT	CASSPLRGTRANTGELFF	.	TRBJ2-2	TRBV3-1/TRBV3-2	few
TGTGCCAGCAGTGGGGCTGGCAATCAGCCCCAGCATTTT	CASSGAGNQPQHF	.	TRBJ1-5	TRBV12-3/TRBV12-4	.
TGTGCCAGCAGCCTGACAGGGACCACAGATACGCAGTATTTT	CASSLTGTTDTQYF	TRBD1	TRBJ2-3	TRBV5-4	.
TGTGCCAGCTCTCCCGGACTAGCGTCAGATACGCAGTATTTT	CASSPGLASDTQYF	TRBD2	TRBJ2-3	TRBV18	.
TGTGCCAGCAGCAAGTATACAGGCAACTCGAGGGAGCAGTACTTC	CASSKYTGNSREQYF	.	TRBJ2-7	TRBV21-1	.
TGCAGTGCTAGTTCCCCCTTATACTATGGCTACACCTTC	CSASSPLYYGYTF	.	TRBJ1-2	TRBV20-1	few
TGTGCCAGTAGTCCGGACAGGATAAATCAGCCCCAGCATTTT	CASSPDRINQPQHF	TRBD1	TRBJ1-5	TRBV19	.
TGTGCCAGCAGTCATCAAAGCGGGAGCTCCTACAATGAGCAGTTCTTC	CASSHQSGSSYNEQFF	TRBD2	TRBJ2-1	TRBV7-9	.
TGTGCCATCAGTTCTACAGGGTCCTATGGCTACACCTTC	CAISSTGSYGYTF	.	TRBJ1-2	TRBV10-3	.
TGTGCCAGCAGCTTCTCAATAGGACACTACGAGCAGTACTTC	CASSFSIGHYEQYF	.	TRBJ2-7	TRBV7-2	.
TGTGCCAGCAGTTTCAGACAGGGCTTTGGCTACACCTTC	CASSFRQGFGYTF	TRBD1	TRBJ1-2	TRBV12-3/TRBV12-4	.
TGTGCCAGCAGCTCCTACAGGGAAACTTTCTTT	CASSSYRETFF	.	TRBJ1-1	TRBV9	many
TGTGCCAGCAGAGAAGGAGGCAATCAGCCCCAGCATTTT	CASREGGNQPQHF	.	TRBJ1-5	TRBV12-3/TRBV12-4	.
TGTGCCAGCAGTTCTCATACCGGGACAGGGCTCGTCCTGACTTTC	CASSSHTGTGLVLTF	TRBD1	TRBJ2-6	TRBV6-5	.
TGTGCCAGCAGTGAGTTTACCGGGAATTCACCCCTCCACTTT	CASSEFTGNSPLHF	.	TRBJ1-6	TRBV6-4	few
TGCGCCAGCAGCTTGACCGGGACTATTTCTGTGGAGACCCAGTACTTC	CASSLTGTISVETQYF	TRBD2	TRBJ2-5	TRBV5-1	once
TGTGCCAGCAGCGTCCAGGGGTACACAGATACGCAGTATTTT	CASSVQGYTDTQYF	.	TRBJ2-3	TRBV9	.
TGTGCCAGCAGCACCCGACCGGGAGGACAAGAGACCCAGTACTTC	CASSTRPGGQETQYF	TRBD2	TRBJ2-5	TRBV7-8	.
TGTGCCAGCAGTGAAGCGCCCCGAGGGGGACAACTTAGCAATCAGCCCCAGCATTTT	CASSEAPRGGQLSNQPQHF	.	TRBJ1-5	TRBV6-1	.
TGTGCCACCAGTGACTACTCCCTACACAATGAGCAGTTCTTC	CATSDYSLHNEQFF	.	TRBJ2-1	TRBV24-1	.
TGTGCCAGCAGCTTTCGGACAGGTCCTGGGGGGACCCAGTACTTC	CASSFRTGPGGTQYF	TRBD1	TRBJ2-5	TRBV11-2	few
TGTGCCAGCAGTGAATACAGGGGAAACAACTATGGCTACACCTTC	CASSEYRGNNYGYTF	TRBD1	TRBJ1-2	TRBV6-1	.
TGTGCCATCAGTGACCGGGGGAAAGGGCAAGAGACCCAGTACTTC	CAISDRGKGQETQYF	.	TRBJ2-5	TRBV10-3	.
TGTGCCTGGCAGGGTTCTGGAAACACCATATATTTT	CAWQGSGNTIYF	.	TRBJ1-3	TRBV30	.
TGTGCCATCAGTTTGCAGGGGGCGGTTGACACTGAAGCTTTCTTT	CAISLQGAVDTEAFF	TRBD1	TRBJ1-1	TRBV10-3	.
TGTGCCAGCAGCGTCAGCGGGGGGGGCTCCTACGAGCAGTACTTC	CASSVSGGGSYEQYF	TRBD2	TRBJ2-7	TRBV9	few
TGTGCCAGTTCAGACAGGGGGTCATCCTACGAGCAGTACTTC	CASSDRGSSYEQYF	TRBD1	TRBJ2-7	TRBV6-5	.
TGCGCCAGCAGCCAATTAACTAGTAACAATGAGCAGTTCTTC	CASSQLTSNNEQFF	.	TRBJ2-1	TRBV4-1	.
TGTGCCTGGAGTGTAGGGACAGGGATTCAGCCCCAGCATTTT	CAWSVGTGIQPQHF	TRBD1	TRBJ1-5	TRBV30	.
TGTGCCAGCAGCCAGGACAGGGTGGGTGGCTACACCTTC	CASSQDRVGGYTF	TRBD1	TRBJ1-2	TRBV7-9	.
TGTGCCAGCAAAAGCCTATATAATTCACCCCTCCACTTT	CASKSLYNSPLHF	.	TRBJ1-6	TRBV28	few
TGCGCCAGCAGCTTACGGGACAGCTATAATTCACCCCTCCACTTT	CASSLRDSYNSPLHF	TRBD1	TRBJ1-6	TRBV5-1	.
TGTGCCAGCAGCTCAGGGGGTAGACGTGGACCCCTCCACTTT	CASSSGGRRGPLHF	TRBD1	TRBJ1-6	TRBV7-2	.
TGTGCCAGCAGTGCCGCCAGGTCCAATCAGCCCCAGCATTTT	CASSAARSNQPQHF	.	TRBJ1-5	TRBV2	.
TGTGCCAGCGCTTATGAGCGGGGTACCTACGAGCAGTACTTC	CASAYERGTYEQYF	TRBD2	TRBJ2-7	TRBV6-5	.
TGTGCCAGCAACGGGGACAGTTATAATTCACCCCTCCACTTT	CASNGDSYNSPLHF	TRBD1	TRBJ1-6	TRBV28	once
TGCGCCAGCAGCATGCCGGGCTACAATGAGCAGTTCTTC	CASSMPGYNEQFF	.	TRBJ2-1	TRBV4-1	.
TGTGCCAGCAGTCTGGGCAGGAACACTGAAGCTTTCTTT	CASSLGRNTEAFF	.	TRBJ1-1	TRBV27	.
TGTGCCAGCTGGTTCAGGGGCGCCTCCTCCGCAACTAATGAAAAACTGTTTTTT	CASWFRGASSATNEKLFF	.	TRBJ1-4	TRBV7-9	.
TGTGCCAGCAGCTGGTCAGGGGATGTAGCTTTCTTT	CASSWSGDVAFF	.	TRBJ1-1	TRBV7-2	.
TGTGCCAGCAGCTTAATCCCCGCCGGGGGTTCTGGAAACACCATATATTTT	CASSLIPAGGSGNTIYF	.	TRBJ1-3	TRBV7-6	.
TGTGCCAGTCCCCGCGGAAGCTTATACAATGAGCAGTTCTTC	CASPRGSLYNEQFF	.	TRBJ2-1	TRBV6-5	.
TGTGCCAGCAGCCCCAGGGTGAACACTGAAGCTTTCTTT	CASSPRVNTEAFF	.	TRBJ1-1	TRBV3-1/TRBV3-2	.
TGTGCCAGTAGCCCGGGACTAGCGGGATTCAATGAGCAGTTCTTC	CASSPGLAGFNEQFF	TRBD2	TRBJ2-1	TRBV19	once
TGCAGCGTTCTAGGAGGTCGGGGGATGAACACTGAAGCTTTCTTT	CSVLGGRGMNTEAFF	.	TRBJ1-1	TRBV29-1	.